This passage covers 17 T cell receptor beta chains from one sample sequenced in a study of T-cell reconstitution after alpha-beta-depleted transplantation in children. This sample's TCRbeta library carried unique molecular identifier barcodes. TCRdb reprocessed the PCR reads via MiXCR and lists one record per CDR3 protein. The table shows roughly 280,000 distinct CDR3 sequences, with approximately 10% occurring only once. Sequencing was performed on peripheral blood, taken 180 days after TCRalphabeta/CD19-depleted stem cell transplant. These receptors were collected from a male patient aged 2-9 years who had a stem cell transplant for chronic granulomatous disease, so the T cells may come from the graft donor.

Only a few counts were recorded for this clonotype. This chain uses TRBV21-1 with TRBJ1-5; TRBD1 is the table's D call and was not checked against the DNA. TRBV21-1 is termed a pseudogene. The CDR3 contains 19 residues. CDR3 DNA: TGTGCCAGCAGCAATCGATTTGGAAGGAGGGGGAATAGCAATCAGCCCCAGCATTTT. Translated: CASSNRFGRRGNSNQPQHF.

The table lists this clonotype with many counts. This chain joins TRBV29-1 and TRBJ2-2; 7 bases agree with TRBD2. From germline, CDR1 is SQVTM and CDR2 ANQGSEA. This CDR3 contains 15 residues. V shed 4 bases, J shed 1 base, and the junction held 6 bases outside the gene matches. The CDR3 protein is CSVVWLAENTGELFF. Here the CDR3 DNA reads TGCAGCGTTGTGTGGCTAGCGGAGAACACCGGGGAGCTGTTTTTT.

This clonotype was recorded many times. This chain connects TRBV7-8 to TRBJ2-1; 7 nucleotides line up with TRBD2. J was trimmed by 4 bases and V by 5 bases; bases with no gene match: 14. Germline values: CDR1 SGHVS, CDR2 FQNEAQ. There are 17 residues in the CDR3. Written as DNA, the CDR3 is TGTGCCAGCAGCCCCGAAGTCCGTCCCGGGGGGTACAATGAGCAGTTCTTC. It encodes CASSPEVRPGGYNEQFF.

This clonotype has at least ten counts. The chain employs TRBV12-3 or TRBV12-4 and TRBJ2-6; D unresolved. V was trimmed by 6 bases and J by 0 bases, leaving 6 bases between them. The CDR3 covers 14 residues. The CDR3 protein is CASSISSGANVLTF. CDR3 sequence (DNA): TGTGCCAGCAGCATTTCCTCTGGGGCCAACGTCCTGACTTTC.

This clonotype was seen many times. V usage is TRBV6-2 or TRBV6-3 and J usage is TRBJ1-6; 7 bases fit TRBD1. The CDR3 spans 20 residues. Trimming cost V 6 bases and J 0 bases; bases outside gene matches: 17. The germline CDR1 and CDR2 sequences are MNHEY and SVGEGT. The CDR3 nucleotides read TGTGCCAGCAGCTCCCCTGTTTACCCGGGACAGAGCTCCTATAATTCACCCCTCCACTTT. Translation gives CASSSPVYPGQSSYNSPLHF.

This clonotype appeared many times. CDR3 sequence: CASSLGDSTYNEQFF. DNA of the CDR3: TGTGCCAGCAGCTTAGGGGACAGCACCTACAATGAGCAGTTCTTC. The chain couples TRBV7-6 to TRBJ2-1; 7 nucleotides align to TRBD1. Germline V gene lookup returns CDR1 SGHVS and CDR2 FNYEAQ. The CDR3 has 15 residues. Trimming removed 1 base from V and 2 bases from J; junction bases left unmatched: 2. The variable domain in full, completed from reference TRBV7-6 and TRBJ2-1, reads GAGVSQSPRYKVTKRGQDVALRCDPISGHVSLYWYRQALGQGPEFLTYFNYEAQQDKSGLPNDRFSAERPEGSISTLTIQRTEQRDSAMYRCASSLGDSTYNEQFFGPGTRLTVL.

The sample holds many counts of this clonotype. The rearrangement links TRBV28 to TRBJ2-5, with D maybe TRBD1 (6 bases). Looked up from germline, CDR1 is MDHEN and CDR2 is SYDVKM. Trimming shortened V by 0 bases and J by 1 base, and 6 bases separated the two germline ends. This CDR3 is 14 amino acids long. CDR3 coding DNA: TGTGCCAGCAGTTTATGGGACAGCCAAGAGACCCAGTACTTC. Its translation: CASSLWDSQETQYF.

This clonotype was seen many times. The J gene is TRBJ2-6, the V gene TRBV20-1; possibly TRBD1 or TRBD2 for D (5 bases each). The CDR3 contains 14 residues. V was shortened by 6 bases and J by 6 bases, with 15 bases between the two germline ends. Per the germline V gene, CDR1 is DFQATT and CDR2 is SNEGSKA (reference sequence). CDR3 nucleotides: TGCAGTGCACGGTCCCCCGGGACGGCCAACGTCCTGACTTTC. The encoded protein is CSARSPGTANVLTF.

This clonotype has just a few counts. The chain employs TRBV5-1 and TRBJ2-1; 10 bases fit TRBD2. The length of the CDR3 is 14 residues. The V segment lost 4 bases and the J segment 8 bases; nucleotides outside the gene matches: 6. From germline, CDR1 is SGHRS and CDR2 YFSETQ. The CDR3 region is CASSLNLAGDEQFF. The CDR3 DNA sequence: TGCGCCAGCAGCCTGAATCTAGCGGGGGATGAGCAGTTCTTC.

This clonotype was picked up many times. The CDR3 DNA is TGTGCCAGCACCGAGGACGGCACAGATACGCAGTATTTT. Translation gives CASTEDGTDTQYF. This chain uses TRBV6-1 with TRBJ2-3; no definite D call. The CDR3 covers 13 residues. The germline V and J ends were trimmed by 7 bases and 1 base, with 9 bases remaining between them. Per germline, CDR1 MNHNS and CDR2 SASEGT.

This clonotype was recorded at least ten times. This chain connects TRBV4-2 to TRBJ1-4, with D possibly matching TRBD1 (5 bases). The CDR3 consists of 19 residues. V was shortened by 5 bases and J by 7 bases, with 29 bases between the two germline ends. Per germline, CDR1 LGHNA and CDR2 YNFKEQ. The CDR3 nucleotides read TGTGCCAGCAGCGGGGAAGCCAGGGTCGACCGAAGGGGAGGTGAAAAACTGTTTTTT. This sequence encodes CASSGEARVDRRGGEKLFF.

This chain links TRBV27 with TRBJ2-1; 8 bases are a match to TRBD1. Germline CDR1 is MNHEY and CDR2 is SMNVEV (reference sequence). The trim removed 7 bases at V and 5 bases at J, leaving 10 bases unmatched. This CDR3 is built from 15 residues. In DNA form, the CDR3 reads TGTGCCAGCACCCCGACAGGGGAGGTGGACAATGAGCAGTTCTTC. Translated: CASTPTGEVDNEQFF.

This clonotype was found many times. The chain recombines TRBV28 with TRBJ2-1; TRBD2 is a possible D gene (5 bases). V gave up 3 bases and J gave up 6 bases, with 12 bases separating them. The CDR3 has 14 amino acids. Germline V gives CDR1 MDHEN, CDR2 SYDVKM. The CDR3 DNA reads as TGTGCCAGCAGTTTCGGGATAAAAGGCAATGAGCAGTTCTTC. This encodes CASSFGIKGNEQFF.

The sample holds many counts of this clonotype. Here the CDR3 reads CASSNLRAGSGRTYNEQFF. Written as DNA, the CDR3 is TGTGCCAGCAGCAACCTTCGGGCGGGCAGCGGGAGAACCTACAATGAGCAGTTCTTC. The chain combines TRBV7-6 with TRBJ2-1; the match to TRBD2 covers 8 bases. The ends lost 5 bases at V and 2 bases at J; junction bases unmatched: 17. Germline CDR1 is SGHVS and CDR2 is FNYEAQ. CDR3 length: 19 amino acids.

Turning to this clonotype: This could be a read error, since a much larger clone is one nucleotide away. The chain joins TRBV25-1 to TRBJ2-1; 9 nucleotides agree with TRBD2. V dropped 4 bases and J dropped 4; count of bases not matched to a gene: 8. The germline gives CDR1 MGHDK, CDR2 SYGVNS. This CDR3 is built from 16 residues. The CDR3 loop reads CASSAVGSGGYNEQFF. The CDR3 bases are TGTGCCAGCAGTGCCGTGGGTAGCGGGGGATACAATGAGCAGTTCTTC.

This clonotype was seen ten or more times. J is TRBJ1-5 and V is TRBV20-1; no definite D call. Between the trimmed V and J ends, which lost 0 bases and 4 bases, there was a span of 19 bases. This CDR3 has 17 amino acids. CDR1 and CDR2 from the germline V gene are DFQATT and SNEGSKA (reference sequence). The CDR3 loop is CSARDLGFPFTNQPQHF. The CDR3 DNA is TGCAGTGCTAGAGATCTTGGATTCCCTTTTACGAATCAGCCCCAGCATTTT.

The chain joins TRBV20-1 to TRBJ2-5, with 7 bases aligning to TRBD1. The germline CDR1 and CDR2 sequences are DFQATT and SNEGSKA (reference sequence). After removal of 1 base from V and 3 bases from J, the junction contained 2 bases not matched to a gene. This CDR3 is 13 amino acids long. The CDR3, as DNA: TGCAGTGCTAGAGTTGGGACAGAAGAGACCCAGTACTTC. Its translation: CSARVGTEETQYF.